Listed here are 20 T cell receptor beta chains from one sample, sequenced in a study of identifying expanded T cells in peripheral blood. The method was immunoSEQ multiplex PCR; TCRdb's version includes in-frame clones alone and lacks a portion of them. Altogether about 110,000 clones are present, less than 90% being singletons, with the ten largest covering 8% to 9%. The sequenced sample was blood. Receptors were obtained from a person aged 18-70 years in good health.

This clone was detected many times. The chain employs TRBV20-1 and TRBJ2-2; 7 nucleotides line up with TRBD1. This CDR3 is 11 amino acids long. CDR1 is DFQATT, CDR2 SNEGSKA, per germline (reference sequence). CDR3 region: CSAPRGRELFF. As DNA, the CDR3 is TGCAGCGCACCGAGGGGGCGAGAGCTGTTTTTT.

V usage is TRBV21-1 and J usage is TRBJ2-7. TRBV21-1 is assigned pseudogene status. This CDR3 has 11 amino acids. The CDR3 DNA is TGTGCCAGCAGCACTCACTACGAGCAGTACTTC. It is translated as CASSTHYEQYF.

This chain joins TRBV7-2 and TRBJ2-1; either TRBD1 or TRBD2 may supply D (5 bases each). Deletions cut 5 bases from V and 7 bases from J, with 9 bases between. From germline, CDR1 is SGHTA and CDR2 FQGNSA. The CDR3 runs to 12 residues. The CDR3: CASSQWGNEQFF. As DNA, the CDR3 is TGTGCCAGCAGCCAATGGGGGAATGAGCAGTTCTTC.

The rearrangement uses TRBV11-2 and TRBJ1-4; D is uncertain. Germline V gene data show CDR1 as SGHAT and CDR2 as FQNNGV. The CDR3 length is 12 residues. V lost 5 bases and J lost 8, with 9 bases in between. CDR3 bases: TGTGCCAGCAGCGGGAACGGCGAAAAACTGTTTTTT. This codes for CASSGNGEKLFF.

In DNA form, the CDR3 reads TGTGCCAGCAGCTTGGATCAGGGGAACACCGGGGAGCTGTTTTTT. It specifies CASSLDQGNTGELFF. The V call is TRBV7-7, the J call TRBJ2-2, with a tentative D call TRBD1 (5 bases). CDR1 is SSHAT, CDR2 FNYEAQ, per germline (reference sequence). Trimming left V 3 bases short and J 1 base short, with 9 bases between. The CDR3 loop spans 15 amino acids.

The V gene is TRBV7-9, the J gene TRBJ1-2, with 8 bases matching TRBD1. Per germline, CDR1 SEHNR and CDR2 FQNEAQ (reference sequence). J gave up 7 bases and V 2 bases, and 3 bases lay outside the gene matches. The CDR3 extends over 13 amino acids. The CDR3 sequence is CASSLSTGAGYTF. CDR3 in DNA: TGTGCCAGCAGCTTATCGACAGGGGCTGGCTACACCTTC.

This chain connects TRBV28 to TRBJ2-2, with D perhaps matching TRBD2 (6 bases). The V and J ends lost 4 bases and 3 bases respectively, with 9 bases between them. The CDR3 runs 14 residues. The germline gives CDR1 MDHEN, CDR2 SYDVKM. The CDR3 nucleotides are TGTGCCAGCAGTTCGGGACTGCACACCGGGGAGCTGTTTTTT. This sequence encodes CASSSGLHTGELFF.

The CDR3 region is CASSSGQTGYTF. In DNA, the CDR3 is TGTGCCAGCAGCTCAGGACAGACGGGCTACACCTTC. The chain links TRBV5-5 to TRBJ1-2; TRBD1 is a possible D gene (6 bases). Germline values: CDR1 SGHKS, CDR2 YYEKEE (reference sequence). The V end lost 3 bases, the J end lost 8 bases, and 11 bases lay between the germline ends. This CDR3 has 12 residues.

The chain has TRBV9 and TRBJ1-1; D is possibly TRBD1 (5 bases). Germline CDR1 and CDR2: SGDLS and YYNGEE. The CDR3 has 17 residues. Trimming took off 0 bases at V and 1 base at J, with 16 bases between the two ends. CDR3 sequence reads: CASSVATRQGKNTEAFF. The CDR3 DNA sequence: TGTGCCAGCAGCGTAGCTACTCGGCAGGGCAAGAACACTGAAGCTTTCTTT.

The CDR3 reads CAWSAIGETQYF. The CDR3 bases are TGTGCCTGGAGTGCGATCGGAGAGACCCAGTACTTC. The chain is built from TRBV30 and TRBJ2-5; D ambiguous. The germline V gene has CDR1 GTSNPN and CDR2 SVGIG (reference sequence). This CDR3 is 12 amino acids long. With 1 base removed from V and 4 bases from J, the gap between germline ends came to 7 bases.

Written as DNA, the CDR3 is TGTGCCAGCAGCGCTGACAGTTACGAGCAGTACTTC. It yields the protein CASSADSYEQYF. The gene calls are TRBV2 and TRBJ2-7; perhaps TRBD1 as D (5 bases). This CDR3 spans 12 amino acids. V gave up 6 bases and J gave up 4 bases, with 10 bases separating them. The germline V gene encodes CDR1 SNHLY and CDR2 FYNNEI.

This chain connects TRBV5-5 to TRBJ2-5; D is possibly TRBD1 (6 bases). This CDR3 comprises 13 residues. Germline V gene data show CDR1 as SGHKS and CDR2 as YYEKEE (reference sequence). V was cut by 2 bases and J by 4 bases, with 9 bases left in between. CDR3 in amino acids: CASSLQGSETQYF. CDR3 DNA sequence: TGTGCCAGCAGCTTACAGGGCTCAGAGACCCAGTACTTC.

A few counts support this clone. The genes are TRBV7-9 and TRBJ1-2; D might be TRBD1 (5 bases). V gave up 10 bases and J gave up 2 bases, with 14 bases separating them. Germline CDR1 and CDR2: SEHNR and FQNEAQ (reference sequence). CDR3 length equals 13 residues. CDR3 sequence: CATGRGTNYGYTF. The CDR3 DNA sequence: TGTGCCACCGGACGAGGGACCAACTATGGCTACACCTTC.

The V call is TRBV11-3, the J call TRBJ2-3; 13 bases fit TRBD2. This CDR3 has 16 residues. V was clipped by 4 bases and J by 2 bases; unmatched bases: 3. Per germline, CDR1 SGHNT and CDR2 YENEEA. The CDR3 nucleotides read TGTGCCAGCAGCTCGGGACTAGCGGGGCTCACAGATACGCAGTATTTT. This sequence encodes CASSSGLAGLTDTQYF.

The chain couples TRBV4-1 to TRBJ2-2, with TRBD2 as a possible D gene (6 bases). The CDR3 runs to 17 residues. Germline lookup yields CDR1 MGHRA and CDR2 YSYEKL. Trimming removed 1 base at V and 0 bases at J, with 12 bases between. CDR3 in amino acids: CASSQGARTTNTGELFF. The DNA for the CDR3 is TGCGCCAGCAGCCAAGGCGCCAGGACTACGAACACCGGGGAGCTGTTTTTT.

This clone appeared a single time. The chain couples TRBV6-6 to TRBJ2-3; D gene uncertain. CDR1 and CDR2 from the germline V gene are MNHNY and SVGAGI (reference sequence). The CDR3 is 14 amino acids. The V end was cut by 6 bases, the J end by 2 bases, with 12 bases between. The CDR3 loop is CASSPTSYTDTQYF. CDR3 DNA sequence: TGTGCCAGCAGCCCAACCTCCTACACAGATACGCAGTATTTT.

The chain couples TRBV6-5 to TRBJ2-1; 9 bases map to TRBD2. The germline CDR1 and CDR2 sequences are MNHEY and SVGAGI. CDR3 length: 16 residues. With V trimmed by 0 bases and J by 7 bases, 7 bases remained unmatched. CDR3 region: CASSYSGSGSGNEQFF. The CDR3 nucleotides read TGTGCCAGCAGTTACTCGGGTAGCGGGAGCGGAAATGAGCAGTTCTTC.

V and J are TRBV29-1 and TRBJ2-1; D is possibly TRBD1 (6 bases). Germline CDR1 and CDR2: SQVTM and ANQGSEA. The germline V and J ends were trimmed by 3 bases and 5 bases, with 14 bases remaining between them. This CDR3 contains 14 residues. This chain's CDR3 is CSVDDRRPNNEQFF. CDR3 coding DNA: TGCAGCGTTGATGACAGGAGACCTAACAATGAGCAGTTCTTC.

The chain combines TRBV7-2 with TRBJ2-7; 9 bases are shared with TRBD2. The V and J ends lost 4 bases and 2 bases, in that order; junction bases with no gene match: 6. Germline assignment: CDR1 SGHTA and CDR2 FQGNSA. The CDR3 has 15 amino acids. CDR3 sequence (DNA): TGTGCCAGCAGCTGGACTAGCGTAGGGACCTACGAGCAGTACTTC. Encoded protein: CASSWTSVGTYEQYF.

V and J are TRBV10-3 and TRBJ2-1; the match to TRBD2 covers 10 bases. V shed 11 bases and J 5 bases; nucleotides not matched to a gene: 9. The germline V gene has CDR1 ENHRY and CDR2 SYGVKD. This CDR3 is built from 14 residues. The CDR3 spells CASRGSGGNNEQFF. The CDR3 coding sequence is TGTGCCTCCCGGGGTAGCGGGGGGAACAATGAGCAGTTCTTC.